This T cell receptor (beta chain) was retrieved from a study of T cell clonality in common variable immunodeficiency (dated by TCRdb to 2013 to 2016). Ten or more counts support this clone. Its antigen has not been determined. The read terminates 3 residues ahead of where the CDR3 ends, so the germline J gene completes it. From a lookup of the germline V gene, CDR1 and CDR2 are KGHSH and LQKENI. The CDR3 runs 16 amino acids, cysteine and phenylalanine included. Of the CDR3's DNA, 39 bases were read; they are in frame from base 1. V was cut back by 2 bases and J by 2 bases, leaving a gap of 10 bases between them. Predominantly Caucasian heritage was noted among both the CVID patients and the healthy controls. Heparinized peripheral whole blood samples of 5 to 8 ml were collected from each donor. Genomic DNA from adults with common variable immune deficiency (CVID) and from healthy adult controls was the source for sequencing TCRbeta CDR3 repertoires. A total of some 22 healthy adult volunteers (about 12 female and ten or so male; age range roughly 23 to 70 years, mean age 34) were included in the control group. Diluted blood was subjected to density centrifugation over Hypaque 1077 or Ficoll-Paque for isolation of peripheral blood mononuclear cells. Genomic DNA was obtained from unsorted mononuclear cells through either Qiagen column purification or a centrifugation-based method.

Equivalent amounts of genomic DNA from CVID and control samples were used as sequencing input. For every sample, a 60 bp segment covering the rearranged TCRbeta CDR3 region was amplified and then sequenced. The immunoSEQ assay, a bias-corrected multiplex PCR combined with high-throughput sequencing, was used for TCRbeta amplification. The original methods were these. Every unique nucleotide sequence was considered a clone and was annotated with V, D and J genes, copy number and frequency. Sequences were labeled productive if in frame, and non-productive if out of frame or containing stop codons. As previously described, clonality was calculated on the basis of Shannon's entropy. The predicted amino acid sequences of productive clones were used to derive the mean CDR3 Kyte-Doolittle hydropathy. Using the R hclust function, scaled V gene usage was clustered hierarchically with Manhattan distance and complete linkage. Sharing of clones by CDR3 amino acid sequence was evaluated by resampling 12 repertoires per group over 100 rounds. The repertoires were screened for 70 published EBV-specific TCRbeta sequences and 200 to 250 published CMV-specific TCRbeta sequences. Analysis left out two CVID samples that produced under 10,000 sequences, so about 41 CVID repertoires remained. The source is immuneACCESS, and TCRdb retained only in-frame sequences with V and J called. Part of the clones is not carried over; for the studies checked, unresolved V genes explain less than half of this, and the remainder is unexplained. V and J calls and clone size are those listed in that table; D and trimming were worked out from the DNA. For this sample, more than 55,000 clones are listed, none of them singletons. The ten largest make up under 2% of the sample.

Findings and caveats that apply to the study as a whole: CVID subjects shared fewer TCRbeta clones with each other than healthy controls did (p < 0.0001). Even though DNA input was equal, the average per sample came to some 90,000 unique sequences for controls compared with roughly 30,000 for CVID samples. Fewer deletions and N-nucleotide insertions were reportedly observed in CVID TCRbeta sequences, and highly modified clones with 13 or more V deletions were reportedly absent from CVID TCRbeta sequences. Correlations of repertoire features with clinical complications were constrained by heterogeneity among patients within the CVID cohort. Increased TCRbeta clonality was found in CVID subjects compared with healthy controls (t-test p = 0.018), with the increase being most characteristic of about a third of subjects. The authors noted that sequencing repertoires of T cell subpopulations would be needed to clarify what caused the increased clonality in CVID.

The source of this sequence is a person aged 18 to 75 in good health. Sequenced input: peripheral blood mononuclear cells. The rearranged chain carries TRBV18 and TRBJ2-6; TRBD1 is perhaps the D gene, given 6 matching bases. The CDR3 region reads CASSPKNRAGANVLTF. The sequenced CDR3 bases are TGTGCCAGCTCACCAAAAAACAGGGCTGGGGCCAACGTC. Reference TRBV18 and TRBJ2-6 genes cover what lies past the CDR3, so the full variable domain is NAGVMQNPRHLVRRRGQEARLRCSPMKGHSHVYWYRQLPEEGLKFMVYLQKENIIDESGMPKERFSAEFPKEGPSILRIQQVVRGDSAAYFCASSPKNRAGANVLTFGAGSRLTVL.